This T cell receptor (beta chain) was documented in a study of blood T cell repertoires in COVID-19. Study-level information: T cells, B-cell-depleted T cells, or PBMCs supplied cDNA or gDNA.

The CDR3 totals 14 residues. The V and J ends lost 0 bases and 4 bases respectively, with 7 bases between them. Germline CDR1 ENHRY, CDR2 SYGVKD. The protocol was immunoSEQ multiplex PCR, while the TCRdb copy is restricted to in-frame clones and leaves out a portion. The sample gives 200,000 to 250,000 clones, 84% of which show up once; roughly 18% is in the top ten. The sequenced material came from peripheral blood. The receptor was isolated from a woman older than 75 with active or convalescent COVID-19. The genes are TRBV10-3 and TRBJ1-5; D gene uncertain. The DNA for the CDR3 is TGTGCCATCAGTGAGTCGAGCGGAAATCAGCCCCAGCATTTT. It codes for CAISESSGNQPQHF.